This TCR beta chain was found in a study of T cells expressing NK-cell markers. It was by 5'RACE template switching with UMIs that TCR beta cDNA was made. TCRdb re-called the 5' RACE reads; one entry per CDR3 protein, DNA not given. There are more than 250,000 distinct CDR3 sequences in the sample, with 0.39% held by the top ten. A remark on this clonotype: The antigen remains undetermined.

Regarding the study as a whole: NKG2C+ dominant clonotype frequencies in five to seven donors were about 1.0-7.0% of CD8+ T cells. Clones of NKG2C+ T cells that had expanded were of unclear HCMV specificity.

This CDR3 comprises 14 residues. The germline V gene encodes CDR1 SNHLY and CDR2 FYNNEI. The rearrangement links TRBV2 to TRBJ1-5; TCRdb lists TRBD1, though no DNA is available to test this call. The TCR originated in a man younger than 35 in good health. Material for sequencing was blood T cells: a sorted CD56 or NKG2C T cell subset, CD4+ or CD8+ T cells, or bulk PBMC T cells (not recorded which). CDR3 region: CASTRDREGQPQHF.